The 4 T cell receptor beta chains below were found in one sample sequenced in a study of T cell changes during pregnancy in multiple sclerosis. TCRdb keeps only in-frame clones here, not all; method: immunoSEQ multiplex PCR. This repertoire shows tens of thousands of clones, approximately 89% found once; its top ten account for approximately 4.7%. The sequenced sample was CD8+ T cells from peripheral blood mononuclear cells, obtained in the first trimester of pregnancy. The receptors come from a female donor with multiple sclerosis, enrolled in a pregnancy study.

The chain employs TRBV27 and TRBJ2-7; TRBD1 matches 7 bases. From germline, CDR1 is MNHEY and CDR2 SMNVEV (reference sequence). With V trimmed by 7 bases and J by 3 bases, 9 bases remained unmatched. There are 14 residues in the CDR3. CDR3 in DNA: TGTGCCAGCACCCATAACCCAGGGGGCTACGAGCAGTACTTC. Encoded protein: CASTHNPGGYEQYF.

The rearrangement joins TRBV27 to TRBJ1-1; D is unclear. Germline V gene lookup returns CDR1 MNHEY and CDR2 SMNVEV (reference sequence). V was cut by 3 bases and J by 4 bases, with 9 bases left in between. The CDR3 extends over 13 amino acids. CDR3: CASSFRGFTEAFF. For the CDR3, the DNA is TGTGCCAGCAGTTTTCGAGGGTTCACTGAAGCTTTCTTT.

The rearrangement uses TRBV7-9 and TRBJ2-2; 8 bases are a match to TRBD2. The CDR3 is 12 residues long. The V segment lost 7 bases and the J segment 16 bases; nucleotides outside the gene matches: 11. Germline V gene lookup returns CDR1 SEHNR and CDR2 FQNEAQ (reference sequence). DNA for the CDR3: TGTGCCAGCACCCTAGCGGGCCACTCTCCGTTTTTT. Protein: CASTLAGHSPFF.

V usage is TRBV5-1 and J usage is TRBJ2-1; TRBD2 is a possible D gene (7 bases). This CDR3 is 17 amino acids long. The V end lost 1 base, the J end lost 7 bases, and 21 bases lay between the germline ends. CDR1 and CDR2 from the germline V gene are SGHRS and YFSETQ. DNA for the CDR3: TGCGCCAGCAGCTTGCGGGGGGCGGTGGGCAGATGGAATGAGCAGTTCTTC. Translated: CASSLRGAVGRWNEQFF.